These 30 T cell receptor beta chains originate from one sample sequenced in a study of control samples from healthy donors and cancer patients. Sequencing used immunoSEQ multiplex PCR; TCRdb keeps in-frame clones, though not all of them. The sample yields 150,000 to 200,000 clones, 94% seen once. The sequenced material came from blood. The origin of the receptors is a woman under 30 in good health.

In its sample, this clone was seen a few times. The chain is built from TRBV6-2 or TRBV6-3 and TRBJ2-1; D perhaps matches TRBD2 (6 bases). This CDR3 is 15 amino acids long. Germline V lookup: CDR1 MNHEY, CDR2 SVGEGT. V lost 5 bases and J lost 8, with 19 bases in between. CDR3 loop: CASSRSSDPSHEQFF. The CDR3 DNA reads as TGTGCCAGCAGTCGGTCTAGCGATCCTAGCCATGAGCAGTTCTTC.

The V call is TRBV19, the J call TRBJ1-3, with a possible D match to TRBD1 (6 bases). Trimming took 4 bases from V and 7 from J, leaving 17 bases between them. Germline CDR1 LNHDA, CDR2 SQIVND (reference sequence). The CDR3 spans 15 residues. The CDR3 DNA reads as TGTGCCAGTAGTACCTACAGGGATCCCAAGAACACCATATATTTT. As protein: CASSTYRDPKNTIYF.

The rearrangement uses TRBV27 and TRBJ1-1; possible D gene TRBD1, 5 bases. Trimming stripped 3 bases from V and 6 bases from J, with 11 bases between. Germline-derived CDR1 and CDR2 are MNHEY and SMNVEV (reference sequence). The CDR3 runs to 13 residues. CDR3 nucleotide sequence: TGTGCCAGCAGTTTTGGGGCCGGGGCTGAAGCTTTCTTT. This gives the protein CASSFGAGAEAFF.

This chain uses TRBV6-5 with TRBJ2-5, with a possible D match to TRBD2 (5 bases). Germline loops: CDR1 MNHEY, CDR2 SVGAGI. V was clipped by 5 bases and J by 4 bases, with 17 bases between them. The CDR3 contains 15 residues. Written as DNA, the CDR3 is TGTGCCAGCAGTACCCTAGCTTCGGGGTTAGAGACCCAGTACTTC. Protein: CASSTLASGLETQYF.

V gene TRBV11-3 combines with J gene TRBJ1-4; D not certain. V gave up 2 bases and J gave up 5 bases, with 0 bases separating them. Germline V gives CDR1 SGHNT, CDR2 YENEEA. The CDR3 loop spans 11 amino acids. DNA for the CDR3: TGTGCCAGCAGCTTAAATGAAAAACTGTTTTTT. Translated: CASSLNEKLFF.

With regard to this clone: An end of the junction does not agree with germline; a read error may underlie this. The rearrangement joins TRBV28 to TRBJ2-7; perhaps TRBD2 as D (6 bases). Germline loops: CDR1 MDHEN, CDR2 SYDVKM. The CDR3 contains 11 residues. CDR3 loop: CASSLFAGSNF. CDR3 coding DNA: TGTGCCAGCAGTTTGTTCGCGGGGTCAAACTTC.

The chain links TRBV6-6 to TRBJ1-2, with 7 positions matching TRBD1. Trimming at V came to 6 bases and at J to 4 bases, leaving 8 bases not matched to a gene. The V gene's germline CDR1 is MNHNY and CDR2 SVGAGI (reference sequence). The CDR3 has 14 residues. CDR3 in DNA: TGTGCCAGCAGCCCCGGGACAGTAAGCTATGGCTACACCTTC. It translates to CASSPGTVSYGYTF.

This rearrangement joins TRBV19 to TRBJ1-1; D ambiguous. This CDR3 is built from 11 residues. Deletions cut 3 bases from V and 8 bases from J, with 7 bases between. The germline gives CDR1 LNHDA, CDR2 SQIVND (reference sequence). The chain's CDR3 is CASSMDGEAFF. In nucleotides, the CDR3 is TGTGCCAGTAGTATGGACGGGGAAGCTTTCTTT.

This chain links TRBV3-1 (or the pseudogene TRBV3-2) with TRBJ1-4; D uncertain. Germline values: CDR1 LGHDT, CDR2 YNNKEL (reference sequence). This CDR3 spans 11 amino acids. V lost 1 base and J lost 7, with 1 base in between. The CDR3 nucleotides read TGTGCCAGCAGCCAAGGTGAAAAACTGTTTTTT. Encoded protein: CASSQGEKLFF.

The rearrangement joins TRBV5-4 to TRBJ1-6, with D unclear. This CDR3 has 15 amino acids. The V gene's germline CDR1 is SGHNT and CDR2 YYREEE (reference sequence). Trimming removed 6 bases from V and 6 bases from J, with 16 bases in between. DNA of the CDR3: TGTGCCAGCAACCAACACGCCCCTAGTAATTCACCCCTCCACTTT. It translates to CASNQHAPSNSPLHF.

The chain couples TRBV28 to TRBJ1-2; 7 nucleotides match TRBD1. The trim removed 4 bases at V and 4 bases at J, leaving 6 bases unmatched. CDR3 length: 14 amino acids. Germline CDR1 MDHEN, CDR2 SYDVKM. The CDR3 DNA sequence: TGTGCCAGCAGTTCCTACAGGGGCCGCTATGGCTACACCTTC. Translating gives CASSSYRGRYGYTF.

This clone appeared a few times. The genes are TRBV5-1 and TRBJ1-3; 11 bases are shared with TRBD1. This CDR3 has 15 residues. J gave up 4 bases and V 3 bases, and 3 bases lay outside the gene matches. Germline V gene lookup returns CDR1 SGHRS and CDR2 YFSETQ. The CDR3 DNA follows: TGCGCCAGCAGCTCGGGACAGGGGGACGGAAACACCATATATTTT. This sequence encodes CASSSGQGDGNTIYF.

The chain uses TRBV10-3 and TRBJ1-1; no clear D gene. CDR1 and CDR2 (germline): ENHRY, SYGVKD. This CDR3 comprises 14 residues. The V end lost 0 bases, the J end lost 0 bases, and 5 bases lay between the germline ends. CDR3 nucleotides: TGTGCCATCAGTGAGTCAGAGTTGAACACTGAAGCTTTCTTT. Protein: CAISESELNTEAFF.

The chain uses TRBV10-2 and TRBJ2-2; D gene ambiguous. The CDR3 runs 15 residues. Trimming shortened V by 7 bases and J by 0 bases, and 12 bases separated the two germline ends. Germline CDR1 is WSHSY and CDR2 is SAAADI. CDR3 bases: TGCGCCAGCATGGTCGGGCAGGCGAACACCGGGGAGCTGTTTTTT. This gives the protein CASMVGQANTGELFF.

The rearrangement joins TRBV2 to TRBJ2-5; D possibly corresponds to TRBD2 (5 bases). V gave up 2 bases and J gave up 2 bases, with 9 bases separating them. CDR1 SNHLY and CDR2 FYNNEI come from the germline V gene. This CDR3 is 14 amino acids long. In nucleotides, the CDR3 is TGTGCCAGCAGTGAAACCAGGAGGCAAGAGACCCAGTACTTC. It encodes CASSETRRQETQYF.

The genes are TRBV2 and TRBJ1-2; unclear D gene. The CDR3 totals 13 residues. CDR1 is SNHLY, CDR2 FYNNEI, per germline. Trimming took off 7 bases at V and 6 bases at J, with 15 bases between the two ends. The CDR3 here is CASTERGRNGYTF. Here the CDR3 DNA reads TGTGCCAGCACCGAACGGGGTAGGAATGGCTACACCTTC.

The chain has TRBV4-1 and TRBJ2-3; TRBD2 matches 7 bases. The CDR3 runs to 16 residues. Per the germline V gene, CDR1 is MGHRA and CDR2 is YSYEKL. Unmatched junction bases numbered 4, after V lost 0 bases and J lost 1 base. CDR3 coding DNA: TGCGCCAGCAGCCAAGATTCGGGGGGACGCACAGATACGCAGTATTTT. Translation: CASSQDSGGRTDTQYF.

The chain recombines TRBV3-1 (or the pseudogene TRBV3-2) with TRBJ1-3; D gene uncertain. The CDR3 contains 14 residues. Trimming took 4 bases from V and 4 from J, leaving 11 bases between them. CDR1 is LGHDT, CDR2 YNNKEL, per germline (reference sequence). The chain's CDR3 is CASSLDGSGNTIYF. DNA of the CDR3: TGTGCCAGCAGCCTGGACGGATCGGGAAACACCATATATTTT.

This clone was seen a single time. The chain employs TRBV7-2 and TRBJ2-3, with no clear D. V was trimmed by 4 bases and J by 1 base, leaving 9 bases between them. Germline V lookup: CDR1 SGHTA, CDR2 FQGNSA. The CDR3 runs to 14 residues. The CDR3 region is CASSSVTRTDTQYF. The CDR3 nucleotides are TGTGCCAGCAGCTCAGTCACACGCACAGATACGCAGTATTTT. The entire variable domain, with the rest obtained from reference TRBV7-2 and TRBJ2-3, is as follows: GAGVSQSPSNKVTEKGKDVELRCDPISGHTALYWYRQSLGQGLEFLIYFQGNSAPDKSGLPSDRFSAERTGGSVSTLTIQRTQQEDSAVYLCASSSVTRTDTQYFGPGTRLTVL.

V is TRBV7-2 and J is TRBJ2-2; D gene uncertain. Trimming removed 0 bases at V and 4 bases at J, with 9 bases between. Germline CDR1 reads SGHTA; CDR2 reads FQGNSA. The CDR3 is 15 residues long. The CDR3, as DNA: TGTGCCAGCAGCTTAGCAAGCGCTTTCACCGGGGAGCTGTTTTTT. Its protein product is CASSLASAFTGELFF.

The rearrangement joins TRBV5-1 to TRBJ2-7; D call uncertain. V lost 0 bases and J 4 bases, leaving 11 bases between the germline ends. The CDR3 spans 14 residues. Looked up from germline, CDR1 is SGHRS and CDR2 is YFSETQ. The CDR3 sequence: CASSLEGFVYEQYF. The CDR3 nucleotides read TGCGCCAGCAGCTTGGAGGGTTTCGTGTACGAGCAGTACTTC. The full variable domain, with the rest looked up from reference TRBV5-1 and TRBJ2-7, is KAGVTQTPRYLIKTRGQQVTLSCSPISGHRSVSWYQQTPGQGLQFLFEYFSETQRNKGNFPGRFSGRQFSNSRSEMNVSTLELGDSALYLCASSLEGFVYEQYFGPGTRLTVT.

The genes are TRBV6-2 or TRBV6-3 and TRBJ2-7; D perhaps matches TRBD1 (5 bases). Germline V gene data show CDR1 as MNHEY and CDR2 as SVGEGT. The ends were cut back, 5 bases at V and 6 bases at J, with 17 bases in the middle. CDR3 length equals 14 residues. The DNA for the CDR3 is TGTGCCAGCAGTCGGATTCGTGGGGCCCCCGAGCAGTACTTC. Translation: CASSRIRGAPEQYF.

The rearrangement uses TRBV10-1 and TRBJ2-7; TRBD1 matches 10 bases. Germline values: CDR1 WNHNN, CDR2 SYGVQD (reference sequence). V trimming: 9 bases; J trimming: 5 bases; junction bases outside the gene matches: 10. The CDR3 is made up of 14 amino acids. This CDR3 reads CARDPGTGEHEQYF. The CDR3 DNA is TGCGCCAGGGACCCCGGGACAGGGGAACACGAGCAGTACTTC.

As DNA, the CDR3 is TGTGCCAGTAGTATGAGGGGACTCCGGGACAGGGGAAATCAGCCCCAGCATTTT. Translated, it gives CASSMRGLRDRGNQPQHF. The V call is TRBV19, the J call TRBJ1-5; 10 nucleotides agree with TRBD1. CDR1 and CDR2 from the germline V gene are LNHDA and SQIVND (reference sequence). Germline trimming cut 3 bases from V and 4 bases from J; bases unmatched to any gene: 12. The CDR3 is 18 amino acids.

V and J are TRBV27 and TRBJ1-1; 9 nucleotides align to TRBD1. CDR1 is MNHEY and CDR2 is SMNVEV in the germline V gene (reference sequence). This CDR3 is built from 16 residues. Trimming took 3 bases from V and 6 from J; bases not matched to a gene: 11. CDR3 bases: TGTGCCAGCAGTTTCGTCTACAGGGGGCAGAGAGCTGAAGCTTTCTTT. This sequence encodes CASSFVYRGQRAEAFF.

The chain couples TRBV6-5 to TRBJ1-2, with no clear D. Germline CDR1 MNHEY, CDR2 SVGAGI. Trimming shortened V by 6 bases and J by 5 bases, and 7 bases separated the two germline ends. The CDR3 loop spans 11 amino acids. CDR3 sequence (DNA): TGTGCCAGCAGGGTGGAGTATGGCTACACCTTC. This codes for CASRVEYGYTF.

The chain joins TRBV3-1 (or the pseudogene TRBV3-2) to TRBJ1-4; D remains unclear. This CDR3 is built from 14 residues. Trimming took off 1 base at V and 6 bases at J, with 9 bases between the two ends. Germline CDR1 and CDR2: LGHDT and YNNKEL (reference sequence). The CDR3 nucleotides are TGTGCCAGCAGCCAAGTTAGTGGTTATGAAAAACTGTTTTTT. Residues: CASSQVSGYEKLFF.

The chain employs TRBV25-1 and TRBJ1-4; D remains unclear. Germline CDR1 and CDR2: MGHDK and SYGVNS. This CDR3 region has 15 residues. The germline V and J ends were trimmed by 3 bases and 7 bases, with 15 bases remaining between them. The CDR3: CASSESTRYVEKLFF. The DNA of the CDR3 is TGTGCCAGCAGTGAGTCGACCCGCTACGTTGAAAAACTGTTTTTT.

The V call is TRBV27, the J call TRBJ2-1; a weak D match, TRBD2 (5 bases). Germline CDR1 reads MNHEY; CDR2 reads SMNVEV (reference sequence). The CDR3 is 14 residues long. Trimming removed 4 bases at V and 5 bases at J, with 12 bases between. The CDR3 bases are TGTGCCAGCAGTTCGGACTGGTTTAACAATGAGCAGTTCTTC. Translation gives CASSSDWFNNEQFF.

This clone was counted once. The rearrangement uses TRBV6-6 and TRBJ2-2; D is uncertain. V was clipped by 6 bases and J by 7 bases, with 6 bases between them. The CDR3 is made up of 11 amino acids. Germline CDR1 MNHNY, CDR2 SVGAGI (reference sequence). Here the CDR3 reads CASSVGGELFF. CDR3 nucleotide sequence: TGTGCCAGCAGCGTCGGCGGGGAGCTGTTTTTT.